These T cell receptor beta chains were read from a single sample in a study of response to subunit inactivated influenza vaccine. TCRdb redid the calling of the RT-PCR reads with MiXCR, one entry per CDR3 protein. Seen here are about 580,000 distinct CDR3 sequences, 12% to 15% observed once, and the top ten hold approximately 10%. The sequences come from PBMCs from blood, collected 11 to 12 days after vaccination. Every receptor here comes from a man aged 50 or older who received an inactivated influenza vaccine. Each CDR3 is given with its conserved first and last residue. Each record gives: clone size, D gene, J gene, V gene, CDR3 DNA, CDR3 protein. The D gene is left open where the match is weak. A row's size may be missing; if present it is once, few, many or a size class.

. . TRBJ2-5 TRBV25-1 TGTGCCAGCAGTGAGGGGTCGGGTTCCGGGGAGACCCAGTACTTC CASSEGSGSGETQYF
. TRBD2 TRBJ2-7 TRBV6-1 TGTGCCAGCAGCCGTCAGAAAGCGGGGGCCTCCTCCTACGAGCAGTACTTC CASSRQKAGASSYEQYF
few TRBD2 TRBJ2-7 TRBV4-2 TGTGCCAGCAGCCAAGCTACTAGCGGGGGGCTCTACGAGCAGTACTTC CASSQATSGGLYEQYF
. . TRBJ2-1 TRBV20-1 TGCAGTGCTAGTTCGAATGGAAATGAGCAGTTCTTC CSASSNGNEQFF
. TRBD2 TRBJ2-3 TRBV9 TGTGCCAGCAGCGTAGTGACTAGCAAGGATACGCAGTATTTT CASSVVTSKDTQYF
once . TRBJ1-1 TRBV4-2 TGTGCCAGCAGCCAAGAATGGGTTGGAGGCCCATTTGAAGCTTTCTTT CASSQEWVGGPFEAFF
few TRBD2 TRBJ2-1 TRBV25-1 TGTGCCAGCAGTGTGGCGGGAGCCTCCCGGTCCTACAATGAGCAGTTCTTC CASSVAGASRSYNEQFF
. . TRBJ2-7 TRBV28 TGTGCCAGCAGTTTACCCGGGGGGCGCGAGCAGTACTTC CASSLPGGREQYF
few TRBD2 TRBJ2-1 TRBV4-2 TGTGCCAGCCGGGGGACTAGCGGGAGGACCAATGAGCAGTTCTTC CASRGTSGRTNEQFF
few TRBD2 TRBJ2-7 TRBV4-2 TGTGCCAGCAGCCAAGGAGGCGGGAGTCGCTACGAGCAGTACTTC CASSQGGGSRYEQYF
many . TRBJ2-4 TRBV28 TGTGCCAGCAGTTTACGAGAGCTAGCCAAAAACATTCAGTACTTC CASSLRELAKNIQYF
few . TRBJ2-1 TRBV4-2 TGTGCCAGCAGCCAAGGCGGGACCCCTCGAAATGCAATGAGTGAGCAGTTCTTC CASSQGGTPRNAMSEQFF
many TRBD2 TRBJ2-1 TRBV29-1 TGCAGCGTTGAAGATCGCGGGAGGGCCTACAATGAGCAGTTCTTC CSVEDRGRAYNEQFF
. . TRBJ2-1 TRBV14 TGTGCCAGCAGCCCAAAGCAGAACAATGAGCAGTTCTTC CASSPKQNNEQFF
few . TRBJ1-1 TRBV9 TGTGCCAGCAGCGCCAGTAACACTGAAGCTTTCTTT CASSASNTEAFF
. TRBD1 TRBJ1-1 TRBV10-3 TGTGCCATCAGGGCTCAACCGGGACAGGCAGGATCTGAAGCTTTCTTT CAIRAQPGQAGSEAFF
many . TRBJ2-3 TRBV12-3/TRBV12-4 TGTGCCAGCACCATGGCAGATACGCAGTATTTT CASTMADTQYF
few . TRBJ2-1 TRBV12-5 TGTGCTAGTGGTTTGATAGGTGAGCAGTTCTTC CASGLIGEQFF
. . TRBJ2-2 TRBV7-2 TGTGCCAGCAGCTTAGATGGTGGGGTCACCGGGGAGCTGTTTTTT CASSLDGGVTGELFF
. TRBD2 TRBJ2-1 TRBV11-2 TGTGCCAGCAGCCCCTCTAGGGCTGGCGGGAGCGTCTACAATGAGCAGTTCTTC CASSPSRAGGSVYNEQFF
few . TRBJ1-1 TRBV27 TGTGCCAGCAGTAAACCAGGGGACACTGAAGCTTTCTTT CASSKPGDTEAFF
few . TRBJ2-5 TRBV2 TGTGCCAGCAGTGAAGGGACCTTAGAGACCCAGTACTTC CASSEGTLETQYF
few TRBD2 TRBJ2-1 TRBV6-1 TGTGCCAGCAGCCACGGGACTAGCTTAGGCAATGAGCAGTTCTTC CASSHGTSLGNEQFF
. . TRBJ1-3 TRBV12-3/TRBV12-4 TGTGCCAGCAGTTTAGCGGTTGGAAACACCATATATTTT CASSLAVGNTIYF